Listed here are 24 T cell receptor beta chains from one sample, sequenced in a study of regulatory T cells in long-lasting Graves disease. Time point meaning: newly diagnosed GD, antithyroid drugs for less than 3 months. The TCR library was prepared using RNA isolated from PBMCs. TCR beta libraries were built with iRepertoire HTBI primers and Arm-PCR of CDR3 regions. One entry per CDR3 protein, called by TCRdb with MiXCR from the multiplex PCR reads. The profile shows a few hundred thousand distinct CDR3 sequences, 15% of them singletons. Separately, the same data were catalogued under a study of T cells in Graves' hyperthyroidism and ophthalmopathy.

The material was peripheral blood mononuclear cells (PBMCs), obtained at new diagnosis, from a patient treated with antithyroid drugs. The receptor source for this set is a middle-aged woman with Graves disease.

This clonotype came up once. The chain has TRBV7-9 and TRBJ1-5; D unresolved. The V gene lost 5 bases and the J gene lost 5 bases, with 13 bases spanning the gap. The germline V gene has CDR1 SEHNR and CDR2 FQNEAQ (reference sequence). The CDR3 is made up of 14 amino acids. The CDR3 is CASSPGGLYQPQHF. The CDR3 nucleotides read TGTGCCAGCAGCCCCGGTGGACTCTATCAGCCCCAGCATTTT.

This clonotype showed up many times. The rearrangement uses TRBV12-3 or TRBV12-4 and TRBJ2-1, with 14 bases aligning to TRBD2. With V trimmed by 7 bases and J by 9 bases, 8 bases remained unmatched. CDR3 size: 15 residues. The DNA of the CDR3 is TGTGCCAGCACCAAAGGGACTAGCGGGAGTTTTGAGCAGTTCTTC. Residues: CASTKGTSGSFEQFF.

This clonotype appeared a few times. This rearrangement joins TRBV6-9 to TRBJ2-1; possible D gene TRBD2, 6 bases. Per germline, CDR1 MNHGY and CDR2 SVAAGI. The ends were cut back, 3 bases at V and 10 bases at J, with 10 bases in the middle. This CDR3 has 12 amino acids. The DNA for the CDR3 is TGTGCCAGCAGTTACGGAGGGGTCGAGCAGTTCTTC. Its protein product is CASSYGGVEQFF.

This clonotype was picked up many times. The CDR3 nucleotides read TGTGCCAGCAGTGACCCCAGACAGTACTCTGGGGCCAACGTCCTGACTTTC. This gives the protein CASSDPRQYSGANVLTF. V is TRBV2 and J is TRBJ2-6; perhaps TRBD1 as D (5 bases). Trimming stripped 3 bases from V and 0 bases from J, with 12 bases between. CDR3 length: 17 amino acids. Germline values: CDR1 SNHLY, CDR2 FYNNEI. The whole variable domain, remainder taken from reference TRBV2 and TRBJ2-6, is EPEVTQTPSHQVTQMGQEVILRCVPISNHLYFYWYRQILGQKVEFLVSFYNNEISEKSEIFDDQFSVERPDGSNFTLKIRSTKLEDSAMYFCASSDPRQYSGANVLTFGAGSRLTVL.

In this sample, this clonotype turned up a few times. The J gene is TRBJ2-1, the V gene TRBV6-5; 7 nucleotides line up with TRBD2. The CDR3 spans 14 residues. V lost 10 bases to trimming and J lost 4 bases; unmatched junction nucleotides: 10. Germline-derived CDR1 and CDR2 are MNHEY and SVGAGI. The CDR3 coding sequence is TGTGCCACCCTAAGGGCGGGAGAGTACAATGAGCAGTTCTTC. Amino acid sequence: CATLRAGEYNEQFF.

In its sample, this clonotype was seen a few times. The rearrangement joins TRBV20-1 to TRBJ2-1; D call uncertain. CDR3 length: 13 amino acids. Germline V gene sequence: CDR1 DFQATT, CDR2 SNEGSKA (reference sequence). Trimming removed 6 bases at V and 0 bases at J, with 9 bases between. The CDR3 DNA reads TGCAGTGCATCCGCGATCTCCTACAATGAGCAGTTCTTC. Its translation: CSASAISYNEQFF.

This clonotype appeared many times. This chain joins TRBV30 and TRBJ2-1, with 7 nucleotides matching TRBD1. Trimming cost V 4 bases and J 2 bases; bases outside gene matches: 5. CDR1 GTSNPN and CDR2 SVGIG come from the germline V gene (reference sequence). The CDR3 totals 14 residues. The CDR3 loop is CAWTEQGTYNEQFF. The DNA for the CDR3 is TGTGCCTGGACAGAACAGGGGACCTACAATGAGCAGTTCTTC.

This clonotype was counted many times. The CDR3 coding sequence is TGTGCCAGCAGCTTAGAGCACCGGGACAGTCTTGAAAAACTGTTTTTT. Translating it yields CASSLEHRDSLEKLFF. The chain joins TRBV11-3 to TRBJ1-4; 7 bases are a match to TRBD1. The CDR3 runs to 16 residues. The germline gives CDR1 SGHNT, CDR2 YENEEA. V was pared by 0 bases and J by 7 bases, with 8 bases of the junction left unmatched.

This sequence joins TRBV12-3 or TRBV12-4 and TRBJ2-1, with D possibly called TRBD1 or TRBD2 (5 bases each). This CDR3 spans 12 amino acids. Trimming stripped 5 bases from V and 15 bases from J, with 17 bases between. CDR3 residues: CASSLGTLQPFF. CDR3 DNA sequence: TGTGCCAGCAGTCTGGGGACCCTCCAGCCGTTCTTC.

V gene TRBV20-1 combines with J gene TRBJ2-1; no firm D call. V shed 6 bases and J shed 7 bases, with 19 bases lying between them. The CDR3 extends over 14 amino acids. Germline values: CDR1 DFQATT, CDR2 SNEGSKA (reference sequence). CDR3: CSALRALGVNEQFF. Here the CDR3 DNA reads TGCAGTGCGCTCCGGGCCCTCGGCGTAAATGAGCAGTTCTTC.

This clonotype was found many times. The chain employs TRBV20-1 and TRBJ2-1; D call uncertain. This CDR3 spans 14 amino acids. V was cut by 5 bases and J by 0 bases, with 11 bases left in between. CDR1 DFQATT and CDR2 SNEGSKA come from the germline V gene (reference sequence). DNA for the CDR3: TGCAGTGCTGATCTCTGGAGCTCCTACAATGAGCAGTTCTTC. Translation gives CSADLWSSYNEQFF.

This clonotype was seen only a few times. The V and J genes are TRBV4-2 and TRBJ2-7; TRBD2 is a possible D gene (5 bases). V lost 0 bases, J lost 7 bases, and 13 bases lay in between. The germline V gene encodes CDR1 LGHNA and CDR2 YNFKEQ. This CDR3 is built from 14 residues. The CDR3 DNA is TGTGCCAGCAGCCAAGAATACGAGGGCTATGAGCAGTACTTC. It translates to CASSQEYEGYEQYF.

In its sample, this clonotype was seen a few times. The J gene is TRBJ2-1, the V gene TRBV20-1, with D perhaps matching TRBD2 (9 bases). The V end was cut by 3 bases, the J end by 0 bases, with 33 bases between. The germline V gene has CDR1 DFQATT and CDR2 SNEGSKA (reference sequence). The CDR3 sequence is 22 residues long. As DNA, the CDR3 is TGCAGTGCTAGGGGTCTTGGCCCGCAGGGGGCAATAGCGGGAGCCTCCTACAATGAGCAGTTCTTC. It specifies CSARGLGPQGAIAGASYNEQFF.

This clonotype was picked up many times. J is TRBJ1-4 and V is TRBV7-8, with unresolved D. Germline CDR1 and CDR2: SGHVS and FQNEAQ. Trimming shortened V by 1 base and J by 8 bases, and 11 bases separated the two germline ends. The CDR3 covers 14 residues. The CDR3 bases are TGTGCCAGCAGCTTAGGACGATTTCGAGAAAAACTGTTTTTT. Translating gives CASSLGRFREKLFF.

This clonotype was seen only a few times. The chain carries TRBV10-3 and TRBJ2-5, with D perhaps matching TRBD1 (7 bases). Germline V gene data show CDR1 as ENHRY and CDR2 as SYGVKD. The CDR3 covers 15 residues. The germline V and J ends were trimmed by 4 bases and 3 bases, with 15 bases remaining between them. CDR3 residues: CAISAKRGTEETQYF. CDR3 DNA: TGTGCCATCAGTGCCAAACGGGGGACAGAAGAGACCCAGTACTTC.

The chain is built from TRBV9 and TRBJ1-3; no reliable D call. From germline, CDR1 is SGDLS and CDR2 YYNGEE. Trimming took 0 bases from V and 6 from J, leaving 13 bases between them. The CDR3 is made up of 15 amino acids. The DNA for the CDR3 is TGTGCCAGCAGCGTAGATCCGCACGCCGTAAACACCATATATTTT. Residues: CASSVDPHAVNTIYF.

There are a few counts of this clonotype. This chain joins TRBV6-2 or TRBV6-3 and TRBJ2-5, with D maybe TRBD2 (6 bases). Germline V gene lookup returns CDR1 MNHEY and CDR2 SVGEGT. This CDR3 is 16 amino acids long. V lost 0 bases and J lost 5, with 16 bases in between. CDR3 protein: CASSYSGGGQGETQYF. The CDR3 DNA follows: TGTGCCAGCAGTTACTCGGGGGGAGGACAAGGGGAGACCCAGTACTTC.

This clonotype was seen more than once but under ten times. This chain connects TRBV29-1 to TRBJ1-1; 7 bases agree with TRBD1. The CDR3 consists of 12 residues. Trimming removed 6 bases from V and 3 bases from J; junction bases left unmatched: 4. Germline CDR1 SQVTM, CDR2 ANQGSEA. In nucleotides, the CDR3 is TGCAGCGTCGGGGACAGCCACACTGAAGCTTTCTTT. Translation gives CSVGDSHTEAFF.

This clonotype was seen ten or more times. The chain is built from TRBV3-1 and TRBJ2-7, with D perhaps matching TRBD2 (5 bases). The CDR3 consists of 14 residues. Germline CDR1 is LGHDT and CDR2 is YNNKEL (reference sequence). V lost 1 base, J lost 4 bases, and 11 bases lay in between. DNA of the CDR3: TGTGCCAGCAGCCAAGCGGGCCGAGGGTACGAGCAGTACTTC. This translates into CASSQAGRGYEQYF.

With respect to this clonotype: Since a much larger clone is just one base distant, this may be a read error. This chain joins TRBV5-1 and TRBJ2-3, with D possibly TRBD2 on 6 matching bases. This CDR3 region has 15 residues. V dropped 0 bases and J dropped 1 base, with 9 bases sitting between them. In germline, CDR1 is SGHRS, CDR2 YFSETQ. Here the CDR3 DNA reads TGCGCCAGCAGCTTGGACGGGACTGGCACAGATACGCAGTATTTT. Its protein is CASSLDGTGTDTQYF. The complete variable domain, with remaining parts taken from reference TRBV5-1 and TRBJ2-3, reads KAGVTQTPRYLIKTRGQQVTLSCSPISGHRSVSWYQQTPGQGLQFLFEYFSETQRNKGNFPGRFSGRQFSNSRSEMNVSTLELGDSALYLCASSLDGTGTDTQYFGPGTRLTVL.

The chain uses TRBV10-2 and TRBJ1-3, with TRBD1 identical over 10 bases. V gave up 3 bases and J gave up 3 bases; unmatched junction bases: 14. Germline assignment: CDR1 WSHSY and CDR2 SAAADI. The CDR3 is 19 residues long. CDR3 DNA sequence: TGCGCCAGCAGTGATGGGACAGGGGATGGAGTAAAAGGTGGAAACACCATATATTTT. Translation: CASSDGTGDGVKGGNTIYF.

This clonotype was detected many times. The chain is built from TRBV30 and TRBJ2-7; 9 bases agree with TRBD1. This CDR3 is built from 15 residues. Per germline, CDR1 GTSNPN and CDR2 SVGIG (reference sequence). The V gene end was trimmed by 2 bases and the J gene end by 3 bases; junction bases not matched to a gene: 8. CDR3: CAWSPGQGIFYEQYF. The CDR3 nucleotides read TGTGCCTGGAGTCCCGGACAGGGGATATTCTACGAGCAGTACTTC.

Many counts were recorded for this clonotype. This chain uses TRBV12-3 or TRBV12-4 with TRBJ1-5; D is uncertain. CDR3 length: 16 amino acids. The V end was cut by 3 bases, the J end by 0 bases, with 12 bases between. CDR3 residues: CASSLSSAYSNQPQHF. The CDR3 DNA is TGTGCCAGCAGTTTGTCATCGGCATATAGCAATCAGCCCCAGCATTTT.

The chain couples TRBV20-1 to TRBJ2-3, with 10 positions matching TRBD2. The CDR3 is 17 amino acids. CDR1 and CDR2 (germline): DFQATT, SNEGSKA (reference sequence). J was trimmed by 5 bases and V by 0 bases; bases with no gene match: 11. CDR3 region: CSARDRASGSLVDTQYF. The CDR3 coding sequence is TGCAGTGCTAGAGATAGGGCTAGCGGGAGTTTGGTAGATACGCAGTATTTT.